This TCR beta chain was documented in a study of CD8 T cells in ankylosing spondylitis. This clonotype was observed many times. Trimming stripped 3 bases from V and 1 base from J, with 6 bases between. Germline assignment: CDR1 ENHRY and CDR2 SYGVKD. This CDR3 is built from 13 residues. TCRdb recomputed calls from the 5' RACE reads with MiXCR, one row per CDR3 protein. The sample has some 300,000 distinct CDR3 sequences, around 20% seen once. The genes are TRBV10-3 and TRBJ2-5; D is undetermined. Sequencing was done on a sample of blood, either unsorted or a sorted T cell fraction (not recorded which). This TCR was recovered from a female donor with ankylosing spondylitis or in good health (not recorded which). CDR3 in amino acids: CAISEGPQETQYF. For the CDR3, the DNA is TGTGCCATCAGTGAAGGGCCCCAAGAGACCCAGTACTTC.